This TCR beta chain came from a study of tumor-infiltrating lymphocytes in primary liver carcinoma. Looking at the study overall: Patients diagnosed with primary liver carcinoma received treatment through surgical resection. In every tissue type, samples returned a similar yield of roughly 3.5 to 8 million productive TCRbeta reads.

This clonotype was counted a single time. As yet, its antigen is unknown. Germline is not matched at one junction end, which may reflect a read error. Making TCR beta cDNA involved around 520 ng total RNA and a constant-region primer. For TCR beta, libraries were produced by three nested multiplex PCR rounds using slightly modified ARM-PCR. Forward primers for TRBV1-TRBV30 and a C-beta reverse primer served the first two PCR rounds, at roughly 10 cycles each. TCRdb reprocessed the multiplex PCR reads with MiXCR, giving one entry per CDR3 protein. The sample includes about 310,000 distinct CDR3 sequences, almost 60% of them seen just once. Germline DNA was also extracted, and blood RNA was taken from unsorted whole blood. Presurgery, approximately 4 milliliters of peripheral blood were collected. General observations from the study: It was in tumors, not blood, that the top-250-clone fraction was significantly higher (p = 0.039).

The germline V gene encodes CDR1 SGHRS and CDR2 YFSETQ. The CDR3 sequence is 13 residues long. This clonotype was obtained from a woman aged 25 to 39 with primary liver carcinoma and hepatitis B virus infection. The sequencing input was peripheral blood. The J gene is TRBJ2-7, the V gene TRBV5-1; tentatively, D is TRBD1 (5 bases). CDR3 residues: CASSLRQNYGQYF. CDR3 nucleotides: TGCGCCAGTAGCTTGAGACAGAATTACGGGCAGTACTTC.